A selection of T cell receptor beta chains follows, all from one sample in a study of blood T cell repertoires in COVID-19. TCRdb's table, derived via immunoSEQ multiplex PCR, lists solely in-frame clones and lacks some. The sample gives around 120,000 clones, roughly 90% of which show up once; roughly 4% is in the top ten. Sequenced sample: peripheral blood. These receptor sequences come from a woman aged 60-75 years with COVID-19, enrolled during active disease. CDR3s include the opening cysteine and the closing phenylalanine or tryptophan. D genes are given only for firm matches. A clone size is listed for some rows: how often the clone was seen (once, few, many), or a class if it is expanded.

abundance	j_gene	d_gene	v_gene	CDR3nt	CDR3aa
-	TRBJ2-1	-	TRBV25-1	TGTGCCAGCATGCGTCACAATGAGCAGTTCTTC	CASMRHNEQFF
medium-sized	TRBJ1-1	-	TRBV5-1	TGCGCCAGCAGCAATCATCGGGACGGGGGAGGCACTGAAGCTTTCTTT	CASSNHRDGGGTEAFF
-	TRBJ2-5	TRBD2	TRBV4-2	TGTGCCAGCAGCCAAGAAGCTAGCGGGGGGACCTCCGAGACCCAGTACTTC	CASSQEASGGTSETQYF
-	TRBJ2-1	TRBD2	TRBV9	TGTGCCAGCAGCGTAGCGGGCGGGGGGGTAACGAATGAGCAGTTCTTC	CASSVAGGGVTNEQFF
-	TRBJ1-1	-	TRBV5-1	TGCGCCAGCAGCCTCGGGGTGAACACTGAAGCTTTCTTT	CASSLGVNTEAFF
-	TRBJ1-4	-	TRBV7-2	TGTGCCAGCAGCATACAACAAGGGGGTGAAAAACTGTTTTTT	CASSIQQGGEKLFF
-	TRBJ1-2	TRBD1	TRBV25-1	TGTGCCAGCAGCGGGAAGACAGGGCGGGGCAACTATGGCTACACCTTC	CASSGKTGRGNYGYTF
-	TRBJ1-2	TRBD1	TRBV19	TGTGCCAGTAGTACCACAGGGGGCGCATTTGGCTACACCTTC	CASSTTGGAFGYTF
-	TRBJ2-1	TRBD2	TRBV11-3	TGTGCCAGCAGCCGACTAGCAAATGAGCAGTTCTTC	CASSRLANEQFF
-	TRBJ1-4	TRBD1	TRBV6-2/TRBV6-3	TGTGCCAGCAGTTTTCCAGGGGGTCGGACTAATGAAAAACTGTTTTTT	CASSFPGGRTNEKLFF
-	TRBJ1-5	TRBD1	TRBV7-9	TGTGCCAGCAGCCCGGGGACAGGGGATCAGCCCCAGCATTTT	CASSPGTGDQPQHF
few	TRBJ1-1	-	TRBV5-1	TGCGCCAGCAGCTTGGGCAGGGTGAACACTGAAGCTTTCTTT	CASSLGRVNTEAFF
-	TRBJ1-3	-	TRBV19	TGTGCCAGTACCCAGGAGGCCGGAAACACCATATATTTT	CASTQEAGNTIYF
-	TRBJ2-5	-	TRBV29-1	TGCAGCGTTGCAACTGGGGCAGAGACCCAGTACTTC	CSVATGAETQYF
-	TRBJ2-1	TRBD2	TRBV3-1/TRBV3-2	TGTGCCAGCAGCCGGTCAGCGGGGCCTCAGTGGGAGCAGTTCTTC	CASSRSAGPQWEQFF
-	TRBJ2-3	-	TRBV7-2	TGTGCCAGCAGCTTAGCGACCGGGAGTGGTACAGATACGCAGTATTTT	CASSLATGSGTDTQYF
-	TRBJ1-1	-	TRBV7-2	TGTGCCAGCAGCTTACTTCTCCTTCCGGCGGTCACTGAAGCTTTCTTT	CASSLLLLPAVTEAFF
-	TRBJ1-5	-	TRBV6-2/TRBV6-3	TGTGCCAGCAGTTACGGTGGTTTACCGAGCGGGACGCACAATCAGCCCCAGCATTTT	CASSYGGLPSGTHNQPQHF
-	TRBJ2-2	-	TRBV9	TGTGCCAGCAGCGTGAACACAGGGATCGGGGAGCTGTTTTTT	CASSVNTGIGELFF
-	TRBJ1-4	TRBD1	TRBV10-3	TGTGCCATCAGTACCGGGACAGGGAGTAATGAAAAACTGTTTTTT	CAISTGTGSNEKLFF
-	TRBJ1-2	-	TRBV13	TGTGCCAGCAGCTTATCAGCAGGCCCTAACTATGGCTACACCTTC	CASSLSAGPNYGYTF
once	TRBJ2-2	-	TRBV6-5	TGTGCCAGTAATACCAGGGGATTCGAGGAGCTGTTTTTT	CASNTRGFEELFF
-	TRBJ2-7	-	TRBV11-2	TGTGCCAGCAGCTTAGACAGGGGTTTGAACGAGCAGTACTTC	CASSLDRGLNEQYF
-	TRBJ1-2	-	TRBV6-5	TGTGCCACACAGGGATCCTATGGCTACACCTTC	CATQGSYGYTF
-	TRBJ1-3	-	TRBV6-5	TGTGCCAGCAGTTACTCGTGGACAGTGGGAAACACCATATATTTT	CASSYSWTVGNTIYF
once	TRBJ2-5	TRBD2	TRBV9	TGTGCCAGCAGCGTAGGTGCGGCGGGGGGCATCCAAGAGACCCAGTACTTC	CASSVGAAGGIQETQYF
-	TRBJ2-5	TRBD2	TRBV5-5	TGTGCCAGCAGCATAACACCGGGACTAGCGGGGGGGATTCAGACCCAGTACTTC	CASSITPGLAGGIQTQYF
-	TRBJ1-5	-	TRBV19	TGTGCCAGTAGCACCCCGGGGGGCGCACAACAGCCCCAGCATTTT	CASSTPGGAQQPQHF
-	TRBJ2-3	-	TRBV4-3	TGCGCCAGCAGCGACAGGATGACAGATACGCAGTATTTT	CASSDRMTDTQYF
-	TRBJ1-1	-	TRBV12-3/TRBV12-4	TGTGCCAGCAGTCGAGACAGGTACACTGAAGCTTTCTTT	CASSRDRYTEAFF
-	TRBJ2-1	-	TRBV19	TGTGCCAGTAGTGTCGACAGGGGAGGGTGGAATGAGCAGTTCTTC	CASSVDRGGWNEQFF
-	TRBJ1-1	-	TRBV5-5	TGTGCCAGCAGCACCCAGGGAGGATTTGGCGGTCGGGCTGAAGCTTTCTTT	CASSTQGGFGGRAEAFF
once	TRBJ2-1	-	TRBV6-2/TRBV6-3	TGTGCCAGCAGTTACTTCCTCTACAATGAGCAGTTCTTC	CASSYFLYNEQFF
-	TRBJ1-5	-	TRBV19	TGTGCCAGTAGTATCCCACAGTATAGCAATCAGCCCCAGCATTTT	CASSIPQYSNQPQHF
-	TRBJ2-7	TRBD2	TRBV7-6	TGTGCCAGCAGCTTAGGGGCGCTAGCGGGGGGAGGGAACGAGCAGTACTTC	CASSLGALAGGGNEQYF
-	TRBJ1-1	TRBD1	TRBV6-2/TRBV6-3	TGTGCCAGCAGTTACTATGGACAGGGAAGGACTGAAGCTTTCTTT	CASSYYGQGRTEAFF
few	TRBJ1-5	TRBD1	TRBV10-3	TGTGCCATCAGTGAGCTGACAGGGGCAAATCAGCCCCAGCATTTT	CAISELTGANQPQHF
once	TRBJ2-1	TRBD1	TRBV5-1	TGCGCCAGCAGCCCCGGACAGGGGGCCATCGGGCAGTTCTTC	CASSPGQGAIGQFF
-	TRBJ2-7	TRBD2	TRBV3-1/TRBV3-2	TGTGCCAGCAGCCAAGGTGCGGGGGATCGGGAGCAGTACTTC	CASSQGAGDREQYF
-	TRBJ1-2	-	TRBV4-1	TGCGCCAGCAGCCAACTTGGGGGACTTGGAACAACCGAATTCTATGGCTACACCTTC	CASSQLGGLGTTEFYGYTF